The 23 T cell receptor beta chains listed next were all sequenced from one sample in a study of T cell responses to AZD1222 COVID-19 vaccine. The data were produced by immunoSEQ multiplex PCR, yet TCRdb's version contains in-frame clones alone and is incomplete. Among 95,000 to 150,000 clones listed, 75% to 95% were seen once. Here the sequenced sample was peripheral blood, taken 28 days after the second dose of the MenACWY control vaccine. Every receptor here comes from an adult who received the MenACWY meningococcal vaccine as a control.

CDR3 residues: CASSVGGLSNQPQHF. The CDR3 nucleotides read TGTGCCAGCAGCGTAGGGGGCTTGAGCAATCAGCCCCAGCATTTT. The chain joins TRBV6-5 to TRBJ1-5, with 7 bases aligning to TRBD1. The CDR3 is made up of 15 amino acids. The germline V gene has CDR1 MNHEY and CDR2 SVGAGI. V shed 6 bases and J 1 base; nucleotides not matched to a gene: 6.

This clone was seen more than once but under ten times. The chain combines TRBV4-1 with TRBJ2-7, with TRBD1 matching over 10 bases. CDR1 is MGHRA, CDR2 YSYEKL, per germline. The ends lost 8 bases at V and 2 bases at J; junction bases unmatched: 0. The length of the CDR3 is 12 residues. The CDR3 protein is CASGTGAYEQYF. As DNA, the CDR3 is TGCGCCAGCGGGACAGGGGCCTACGAGCAGTACTTC.

The DNA of the CDR3 is TGTGCCAGCAGTTACTCGGGGAGGCCCGGGGAGCTGTTTTTT. This codes for CASSYSGRPGELFF. The chain uses TRBV6-5 and TRBJ2-2, with D tentatively TRBD2 (6 bases). V dropped 0 bases and J dropped 6 bases, with 8 bases sitting between them. Germline V lookup: CDR1 MNHEY, CDR2 SVGAGI. The CDR3 runs to 14 residues.

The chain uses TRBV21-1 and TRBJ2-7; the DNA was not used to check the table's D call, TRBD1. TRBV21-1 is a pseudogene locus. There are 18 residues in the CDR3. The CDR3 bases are TGTGCCAGCAGCTCCGGGACACGGGATAACCTAAGCTCCTACGAGCAGTACGTC. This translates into CASSSGTRDNLSSYEQYV.

CDR3 sequence: CASSLRTGGDYEQYF. CDR3 sequence (DNA): TGTGCCAGCAGCTTAAGGACAGGGGGTGACTACGAGCAGTACTTC. The V and J genes are TRBV11-2 and TRBJ2-7; TRBD1 agrees at 10 bases. CDR3 length: 15 amino acids. Germline values: CDR1 SGHAT, CDR2 FQNNGV. Trimming took 2 bases from V and 3 from J; bases not matched to a gene: 4.

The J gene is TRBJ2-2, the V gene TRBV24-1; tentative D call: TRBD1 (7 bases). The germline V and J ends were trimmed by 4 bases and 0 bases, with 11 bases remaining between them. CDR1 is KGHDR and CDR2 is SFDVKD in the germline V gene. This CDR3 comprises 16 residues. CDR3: CATSDQGGTNTGELFF. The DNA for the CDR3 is TGTGCCACCAGTGACCAGGGGGGTACGAACACCGGGGAGCTGTTTTTT.

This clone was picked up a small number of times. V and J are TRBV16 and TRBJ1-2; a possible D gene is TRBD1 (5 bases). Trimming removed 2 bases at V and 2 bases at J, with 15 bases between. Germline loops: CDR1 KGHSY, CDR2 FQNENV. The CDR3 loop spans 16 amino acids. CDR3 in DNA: TGTGCCAGCAGCCAAAGCTATGGACAAAAAAACTATGGCTACACCTTC. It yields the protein CASSQSYGQKNYGYTF.

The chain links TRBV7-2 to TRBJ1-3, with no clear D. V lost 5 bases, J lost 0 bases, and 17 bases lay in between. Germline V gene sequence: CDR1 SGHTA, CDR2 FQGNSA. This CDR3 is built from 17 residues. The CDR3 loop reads CASSAGPGHASGNTIYF. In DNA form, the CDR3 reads TGTGCCAGCAGCGCGGGTCCGGGTCACGCCTCTGGAAACACCATATATTTT.

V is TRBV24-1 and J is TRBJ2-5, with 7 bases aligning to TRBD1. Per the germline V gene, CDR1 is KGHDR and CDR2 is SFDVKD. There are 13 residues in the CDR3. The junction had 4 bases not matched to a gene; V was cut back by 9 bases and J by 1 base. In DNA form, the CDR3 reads TGTGCCACCTCCGGGACAGCCCAAGAGACCCAGTACTTC. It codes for CATSGTAQETQYF.

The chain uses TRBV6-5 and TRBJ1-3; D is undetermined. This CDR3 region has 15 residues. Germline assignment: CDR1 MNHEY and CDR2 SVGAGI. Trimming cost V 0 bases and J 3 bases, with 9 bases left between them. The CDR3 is CASSYSIGSGNTIYF. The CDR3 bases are TGTGCCAGCAGTTACTCGATCGGGAGTGGAAACACCATATATTTT.

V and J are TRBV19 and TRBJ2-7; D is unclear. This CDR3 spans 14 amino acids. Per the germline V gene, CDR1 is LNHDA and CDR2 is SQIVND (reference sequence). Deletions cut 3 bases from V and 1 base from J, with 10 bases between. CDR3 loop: CASSITSESYEQYF. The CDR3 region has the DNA TGTGCCAGTAGTATTACCAGCGAGTCCTACGAGCAGTACTTC.

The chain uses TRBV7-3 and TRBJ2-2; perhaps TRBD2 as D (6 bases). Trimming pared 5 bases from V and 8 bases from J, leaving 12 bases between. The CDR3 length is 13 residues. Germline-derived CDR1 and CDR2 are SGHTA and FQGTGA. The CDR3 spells CASSAGPNGELFF. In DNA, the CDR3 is TGTGCCAGCAGCGCGGGACCCAATGGGGAGCTGTTTTTT.

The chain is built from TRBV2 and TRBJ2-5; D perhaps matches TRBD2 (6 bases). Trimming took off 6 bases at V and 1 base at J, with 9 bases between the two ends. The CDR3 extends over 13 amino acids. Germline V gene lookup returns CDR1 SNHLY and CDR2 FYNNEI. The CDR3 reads CASRRLGQETQYF. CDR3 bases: TGTGCCAGCAGGAGACTAGGCCAAGAGACCCAGTACTTC.

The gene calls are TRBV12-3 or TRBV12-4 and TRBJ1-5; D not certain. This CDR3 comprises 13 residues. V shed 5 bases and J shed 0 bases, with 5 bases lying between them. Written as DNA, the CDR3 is TGTGCCAGCAGTCGAGCTAGCAATCAGCCCCAGCATTTT. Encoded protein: CASSRASNQPQHF.

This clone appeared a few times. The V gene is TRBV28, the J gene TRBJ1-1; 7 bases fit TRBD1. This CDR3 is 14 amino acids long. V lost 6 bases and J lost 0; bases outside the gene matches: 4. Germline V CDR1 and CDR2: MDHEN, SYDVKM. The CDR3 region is CASSPGTVNTEAFF. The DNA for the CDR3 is TGTGCCAGCAGCCCGGGGACAGTGAACACTGAAGCTTTCTTT.

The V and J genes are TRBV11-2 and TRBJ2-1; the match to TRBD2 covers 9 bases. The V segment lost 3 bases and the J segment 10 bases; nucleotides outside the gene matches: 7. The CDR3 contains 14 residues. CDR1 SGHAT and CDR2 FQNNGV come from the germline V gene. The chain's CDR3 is CASSFETSGREQFF. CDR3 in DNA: TGTGCCAGCAGCTTTGAGACTAGCGGCAGGGAGCAGTTCTTC.

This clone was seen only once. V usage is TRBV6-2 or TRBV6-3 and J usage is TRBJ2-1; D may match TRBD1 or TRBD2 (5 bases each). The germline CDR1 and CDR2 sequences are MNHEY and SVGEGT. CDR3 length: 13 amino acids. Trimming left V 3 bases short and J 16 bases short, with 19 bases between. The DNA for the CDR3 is TGTGCCAGCAGTTATCTGGGACCTCTGGGTTCCTTCTTC. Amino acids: CASSYLGPLGSFF.

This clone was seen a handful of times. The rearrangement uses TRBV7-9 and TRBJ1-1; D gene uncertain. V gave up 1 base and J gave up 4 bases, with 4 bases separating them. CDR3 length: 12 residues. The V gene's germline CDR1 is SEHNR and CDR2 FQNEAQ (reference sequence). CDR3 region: CASSLVVTEAFF. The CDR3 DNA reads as TGTGCCAGCAGCTTAGTAGTCACTGAAGCTTTCTTT.

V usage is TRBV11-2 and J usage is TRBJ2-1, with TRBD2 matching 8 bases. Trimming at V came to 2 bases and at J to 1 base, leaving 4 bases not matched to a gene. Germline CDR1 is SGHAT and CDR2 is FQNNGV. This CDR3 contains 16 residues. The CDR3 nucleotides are TGTGCCAGCAGCTTACTAAGCGGGGGATCCTACAATGAGCAGTTCTTC. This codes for CASSLLSGGSYNEQFF.

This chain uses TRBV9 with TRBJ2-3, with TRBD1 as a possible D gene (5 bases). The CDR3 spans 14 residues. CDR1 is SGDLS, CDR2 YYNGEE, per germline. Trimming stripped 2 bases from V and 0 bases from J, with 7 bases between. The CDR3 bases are TGTGCCAGCAGCGTGACAGCTAGCACAGATACGCAGTATTTT. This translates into CASSVTASTDTQYF.

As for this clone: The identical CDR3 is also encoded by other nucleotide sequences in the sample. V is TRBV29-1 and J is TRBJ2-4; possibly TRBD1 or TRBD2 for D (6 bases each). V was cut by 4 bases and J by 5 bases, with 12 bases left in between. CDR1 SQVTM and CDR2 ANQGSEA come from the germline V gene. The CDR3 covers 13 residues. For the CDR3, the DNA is TGCAGCGTTGTGGGGGGCAGGGAAAACATTCAGTACTTC. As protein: CSVVGGRENIQYF. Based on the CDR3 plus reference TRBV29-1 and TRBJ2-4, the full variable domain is SAVISQKPSRDICQRGTSLTIQCQVDSQVTMMFWYRQQPGQSLTLIATANQGSEATYESGFVIDKFPISRPNLTFSTLTVSNMSPEDSSIYLCSVVGGRENIQYFGAGTRLSVL.

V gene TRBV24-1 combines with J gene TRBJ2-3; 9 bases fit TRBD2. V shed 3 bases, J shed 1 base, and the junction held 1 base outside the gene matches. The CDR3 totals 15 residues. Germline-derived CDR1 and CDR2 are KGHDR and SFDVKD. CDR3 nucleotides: TGTGCCACCAGTGATCCTAGCGGGGGCACAGATACGCAGTATTTT. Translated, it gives CATSDPSGGTDTQYF.

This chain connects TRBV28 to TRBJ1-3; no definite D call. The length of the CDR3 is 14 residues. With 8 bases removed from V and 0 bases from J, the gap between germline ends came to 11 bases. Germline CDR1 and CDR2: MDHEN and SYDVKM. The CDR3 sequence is CASFSPASGNTIYF. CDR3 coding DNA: TGTGCCAGCTTCTCTCCGGCCTCTGGAAACACCATATATTTT.